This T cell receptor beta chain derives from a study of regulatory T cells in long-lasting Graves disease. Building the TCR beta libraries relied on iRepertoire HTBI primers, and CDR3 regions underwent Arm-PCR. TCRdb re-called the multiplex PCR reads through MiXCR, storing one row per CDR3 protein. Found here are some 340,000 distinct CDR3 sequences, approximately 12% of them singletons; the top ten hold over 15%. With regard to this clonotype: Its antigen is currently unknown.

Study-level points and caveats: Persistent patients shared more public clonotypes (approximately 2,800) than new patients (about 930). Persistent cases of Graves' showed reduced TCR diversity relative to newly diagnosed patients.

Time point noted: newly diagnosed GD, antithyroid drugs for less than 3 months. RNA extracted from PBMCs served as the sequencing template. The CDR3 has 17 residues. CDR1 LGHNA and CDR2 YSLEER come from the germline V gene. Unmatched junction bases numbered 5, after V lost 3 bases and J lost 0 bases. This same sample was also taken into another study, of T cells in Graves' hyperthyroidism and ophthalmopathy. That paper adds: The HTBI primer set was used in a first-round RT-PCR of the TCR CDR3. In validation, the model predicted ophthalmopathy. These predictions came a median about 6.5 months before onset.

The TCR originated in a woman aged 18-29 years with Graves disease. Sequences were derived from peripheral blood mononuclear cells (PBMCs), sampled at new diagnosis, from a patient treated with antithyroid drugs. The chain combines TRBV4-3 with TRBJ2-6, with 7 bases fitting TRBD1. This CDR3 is CASSQYRGSSGANVLTF. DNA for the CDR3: TGCGCCAGCAGCCAGTACAGGGGTAGCTCTGGGGCCAACGTCCTGACTTTC.